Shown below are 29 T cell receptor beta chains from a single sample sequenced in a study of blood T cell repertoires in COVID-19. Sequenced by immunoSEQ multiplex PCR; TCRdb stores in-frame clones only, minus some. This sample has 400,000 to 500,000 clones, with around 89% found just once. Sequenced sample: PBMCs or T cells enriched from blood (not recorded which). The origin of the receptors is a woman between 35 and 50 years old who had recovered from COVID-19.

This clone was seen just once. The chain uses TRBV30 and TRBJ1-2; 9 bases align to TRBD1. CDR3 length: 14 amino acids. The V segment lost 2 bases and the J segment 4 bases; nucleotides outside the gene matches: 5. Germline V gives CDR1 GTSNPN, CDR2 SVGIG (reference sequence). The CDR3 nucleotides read TGTGCCTGGAGTACGGGACAGGGAGGCTATGGCTACACCTTC. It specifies CAWSTGQGGYGYTF.

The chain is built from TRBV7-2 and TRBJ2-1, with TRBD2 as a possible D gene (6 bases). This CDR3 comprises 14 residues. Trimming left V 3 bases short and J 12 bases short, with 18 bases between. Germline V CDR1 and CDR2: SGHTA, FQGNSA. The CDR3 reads CASSLGTSERSQFF. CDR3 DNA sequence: TGTGCCAGCAGCTTGGGGACTTCCGAACGGTCGCAGTTCTTC. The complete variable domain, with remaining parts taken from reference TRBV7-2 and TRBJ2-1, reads GAGVSQSPSNKVTEKGKDVELRCDPISGHTALYWYRQSLGQGLEFLIYFQGNSAPDKSGLPSDRFSAERTGGSVSTLTIQRTQQEDSAVYLCASSLGTSERSQFFGPGTRLTVL.

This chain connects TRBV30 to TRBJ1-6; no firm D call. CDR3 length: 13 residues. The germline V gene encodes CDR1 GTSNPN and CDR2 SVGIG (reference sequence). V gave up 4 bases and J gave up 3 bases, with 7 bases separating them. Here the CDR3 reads CAWNGGYNSPLHF. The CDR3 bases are TGTGCCTGGAACGGAGGCTATAATTCACCCCTCCACTTT.

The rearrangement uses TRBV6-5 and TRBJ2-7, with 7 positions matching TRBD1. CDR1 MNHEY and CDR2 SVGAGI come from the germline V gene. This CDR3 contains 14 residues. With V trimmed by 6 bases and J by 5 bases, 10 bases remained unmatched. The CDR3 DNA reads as TGTGCCAGCAGCCAATACAGGGGAGTACACGAGCAGTACTTC. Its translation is CASSQYRGVHEQYF.

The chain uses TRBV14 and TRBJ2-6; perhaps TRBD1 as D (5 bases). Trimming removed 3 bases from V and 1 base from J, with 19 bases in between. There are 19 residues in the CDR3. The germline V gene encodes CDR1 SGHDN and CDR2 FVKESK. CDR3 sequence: CASSHLVGQGSSGANVLTF. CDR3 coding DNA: TGTGCCAGCAGCCATCTTGTAGGGCAGGGCAGTTCTGGGGCCAACGTCCTGACTTTC.

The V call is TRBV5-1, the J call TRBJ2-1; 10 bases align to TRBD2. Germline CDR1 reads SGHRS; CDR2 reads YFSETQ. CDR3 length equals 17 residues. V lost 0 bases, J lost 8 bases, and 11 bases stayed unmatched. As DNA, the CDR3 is TGCGCCAGCAGCTTGGTCGTGCTAGCGGGAGTCCCCGATGAGCAGTTCTTC. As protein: CASSLVVLAGVPDEQFF.

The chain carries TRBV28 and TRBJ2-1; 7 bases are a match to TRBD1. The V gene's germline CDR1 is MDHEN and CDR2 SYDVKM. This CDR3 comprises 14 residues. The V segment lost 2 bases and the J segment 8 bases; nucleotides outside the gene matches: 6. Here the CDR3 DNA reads TGTGCCAGCAGTTTAGGTCAGGGGGTCTATGAGCAGTTCTTC. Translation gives CASSLGQGVYEQFF.

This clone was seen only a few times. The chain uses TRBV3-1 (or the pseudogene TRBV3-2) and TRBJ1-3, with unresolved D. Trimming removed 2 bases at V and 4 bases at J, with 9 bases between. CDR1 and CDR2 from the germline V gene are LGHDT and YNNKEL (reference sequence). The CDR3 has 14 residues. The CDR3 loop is CASSQRQAGNTIYF. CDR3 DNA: TGTGCCAGCAGCCAACGGCAGGCCGGAAACACCATATATTTT.

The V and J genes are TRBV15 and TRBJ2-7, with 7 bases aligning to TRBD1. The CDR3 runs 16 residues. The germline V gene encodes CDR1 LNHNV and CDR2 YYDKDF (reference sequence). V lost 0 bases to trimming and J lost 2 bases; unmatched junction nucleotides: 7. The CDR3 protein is CATSRDQPGQTYEQYF. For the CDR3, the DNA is TGTGCCACCAGCAGAGATCAGCCGGGACAGACCTACGAGCAGTACTTC.

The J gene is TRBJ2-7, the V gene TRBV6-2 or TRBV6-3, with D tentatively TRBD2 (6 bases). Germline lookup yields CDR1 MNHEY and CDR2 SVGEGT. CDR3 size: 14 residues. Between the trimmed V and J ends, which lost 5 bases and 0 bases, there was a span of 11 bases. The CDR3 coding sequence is TGTGCCAGCAGTAAGGCGGGGCTCTCCTACGAGCAGTACTTC. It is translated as CASSKAGLSYEQYF.

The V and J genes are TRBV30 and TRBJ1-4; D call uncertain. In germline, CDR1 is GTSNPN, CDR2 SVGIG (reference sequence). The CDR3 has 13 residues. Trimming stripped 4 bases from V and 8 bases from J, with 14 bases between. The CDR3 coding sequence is TGTGCCTGGACCGACTTGCAAGGCGAAAAACTGTTTTTT. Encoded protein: CAWTDLQGEKLFF.

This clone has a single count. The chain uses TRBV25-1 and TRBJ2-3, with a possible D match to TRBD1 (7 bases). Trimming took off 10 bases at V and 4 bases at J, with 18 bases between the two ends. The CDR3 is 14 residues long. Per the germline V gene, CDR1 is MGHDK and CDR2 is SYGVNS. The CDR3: CATTPGGWSDTQYF. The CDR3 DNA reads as TGTGCCACCACACCAGGGGGGTGGTCAGATACGCAGTATTTT.

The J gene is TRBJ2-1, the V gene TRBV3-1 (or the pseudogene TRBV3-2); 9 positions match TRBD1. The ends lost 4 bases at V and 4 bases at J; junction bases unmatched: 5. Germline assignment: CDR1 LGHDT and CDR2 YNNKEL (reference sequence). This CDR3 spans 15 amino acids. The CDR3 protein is CASSPGQGRYNEQFF. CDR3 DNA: TGTGCCAGCAGCCCGGGACAGGGAAGGTACAATGAGCAGTTCTTC.

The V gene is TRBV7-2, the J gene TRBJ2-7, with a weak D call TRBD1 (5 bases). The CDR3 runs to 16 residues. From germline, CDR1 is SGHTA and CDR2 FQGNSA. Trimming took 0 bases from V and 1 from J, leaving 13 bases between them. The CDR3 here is CASSLAPPTDSYEQYF. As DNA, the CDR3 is TGTGCCAGCAGCTTAGCGCCCCCGACAGATTCCTACGAGCAGTACTTC.

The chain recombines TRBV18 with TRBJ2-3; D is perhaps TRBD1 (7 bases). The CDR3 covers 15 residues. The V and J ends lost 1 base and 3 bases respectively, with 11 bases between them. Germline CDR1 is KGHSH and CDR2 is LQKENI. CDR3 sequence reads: CASSPRSGGTDTQYF. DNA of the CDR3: TGTGCCAGCTCACCACGGTCAGGGGGGACAGATACGCAGTATTTT.

This CDR3 reads CASSLMRISGANVLTF. The CDR3 DNA reads as TGTGCCAGCAGCTTAATGCGGATCTCTGGGGCCAACGTCCTGACTTTC. The V call is TRBV11-3, the J call TRBJ2-6; no clear D. Germline CDR1 and CDR2: SGHNT and YENEEA. The CDR3 length is 16 residues. Trimming pared 2 bases from V and 0 bases from J, leaving 8 bases between.

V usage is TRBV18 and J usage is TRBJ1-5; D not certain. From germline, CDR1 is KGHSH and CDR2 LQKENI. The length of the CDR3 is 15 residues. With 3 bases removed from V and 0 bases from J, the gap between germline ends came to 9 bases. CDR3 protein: CASSPGEYSNQPQHF. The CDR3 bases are TGTGCCAGCTCACCCGGAGAGTATAGCAATCAGCCCCAGCATTTT.

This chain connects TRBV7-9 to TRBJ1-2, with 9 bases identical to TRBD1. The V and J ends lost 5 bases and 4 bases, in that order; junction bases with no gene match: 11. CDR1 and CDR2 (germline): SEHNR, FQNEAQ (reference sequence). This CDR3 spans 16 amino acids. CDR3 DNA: TGTGCCAGCAGCCGAACAGGGGGCCCTTCGGGCTATGGCTACACCTTC. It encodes CASSRTGGPSGYGYTF.

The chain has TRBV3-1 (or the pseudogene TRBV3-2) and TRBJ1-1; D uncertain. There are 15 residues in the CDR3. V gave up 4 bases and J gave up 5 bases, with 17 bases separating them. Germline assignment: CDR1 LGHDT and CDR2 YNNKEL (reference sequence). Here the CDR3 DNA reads TGTGCCAGCAGCCCTAGCGGGGAATGGAAAACTGAAGCTTTCTTT. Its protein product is CASSPSGEWKTEAFF.

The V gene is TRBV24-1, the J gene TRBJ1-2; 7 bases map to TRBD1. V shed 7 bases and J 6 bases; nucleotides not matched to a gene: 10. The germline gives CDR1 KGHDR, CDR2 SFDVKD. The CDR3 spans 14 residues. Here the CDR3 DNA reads TGTGCCACCAGCTTAAGAGGGGGCAGAGATGGCTACACCTTC. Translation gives CATSLRGGRDGYTF.

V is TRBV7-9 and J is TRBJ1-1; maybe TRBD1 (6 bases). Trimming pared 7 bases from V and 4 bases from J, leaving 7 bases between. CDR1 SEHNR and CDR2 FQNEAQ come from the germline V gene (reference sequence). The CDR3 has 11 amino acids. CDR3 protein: CASKGGTEAFF. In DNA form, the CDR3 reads TGTGCCAGCAAAGGGGGCACTGAAGCTTTCTTT.

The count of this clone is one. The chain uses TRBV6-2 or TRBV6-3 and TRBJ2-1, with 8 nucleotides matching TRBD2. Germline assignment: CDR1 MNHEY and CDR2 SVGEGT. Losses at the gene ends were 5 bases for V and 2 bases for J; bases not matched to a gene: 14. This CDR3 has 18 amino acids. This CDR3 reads CASSPLNARTSPYNEQFF. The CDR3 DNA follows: TGTGCCAGCAGTCCATTGAACGCCCGGACTAGCCCCTACAATGAGCAGTTCTTC.

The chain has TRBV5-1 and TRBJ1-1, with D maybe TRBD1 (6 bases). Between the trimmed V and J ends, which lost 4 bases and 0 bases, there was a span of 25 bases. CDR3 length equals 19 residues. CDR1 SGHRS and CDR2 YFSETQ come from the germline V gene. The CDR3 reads CASSRVTGTLNPLNTEAFF. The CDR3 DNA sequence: TGCGCCAGCAGCCGCGTCACCGGGACACTAAACCCCTTGAACACTGAAGCTTTCTTT.

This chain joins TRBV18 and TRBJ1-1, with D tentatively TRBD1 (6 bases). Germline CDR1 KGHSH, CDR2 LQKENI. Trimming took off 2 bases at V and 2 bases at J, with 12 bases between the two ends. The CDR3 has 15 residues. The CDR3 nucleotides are TGTGCCAGCTCACCAGACAGGAATATTAACACTGAAGCTTTCTTT. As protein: CASSPDRNINTEAFF.

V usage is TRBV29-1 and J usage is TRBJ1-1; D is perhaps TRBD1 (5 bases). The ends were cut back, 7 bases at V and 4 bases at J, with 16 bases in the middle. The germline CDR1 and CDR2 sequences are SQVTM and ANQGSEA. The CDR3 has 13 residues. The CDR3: CSGGTGPGTEAFF. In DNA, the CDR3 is TGCAGCGGCGGGACGGGGCCGGGCACTGAAGCTTTCTTT.

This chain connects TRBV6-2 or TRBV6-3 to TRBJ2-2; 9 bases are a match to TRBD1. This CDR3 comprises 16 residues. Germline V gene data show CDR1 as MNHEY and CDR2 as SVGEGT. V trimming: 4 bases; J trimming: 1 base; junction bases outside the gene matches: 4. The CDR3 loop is CASSFRGQGNTGELFF. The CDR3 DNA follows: TGTGCCAGCAGTTTTAGGGGACAGGGGAACACCGGGGAGCTGTTTTTT.

This CDR3 reads CASSLRVLVETQYF. CDR3 nucleotide sequence: TGCGCCAGCAGCCTCAGGGTGTTGGTGGAGACCCAGTACTTC. The V call is TRBV4-1, the J call TRBJ2-5, with TRBD1 as a possible D gene (5 bases). From germline, CDR1 is MGHRA and CDR2 YSYEKL. Trimming left V 4 bases short and J 5 bases short, with 14 bases between. The length of the CDR3 is 14 residues.

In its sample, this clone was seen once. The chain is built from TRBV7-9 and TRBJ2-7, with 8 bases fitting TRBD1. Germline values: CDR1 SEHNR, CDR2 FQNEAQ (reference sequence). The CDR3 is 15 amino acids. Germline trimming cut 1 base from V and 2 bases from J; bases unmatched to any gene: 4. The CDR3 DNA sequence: TGTGCCAGCAGCTTAGGGACAGGGTCGCCCTACGAGCAGTACTTC. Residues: CASSLGTGSPYEQYF.

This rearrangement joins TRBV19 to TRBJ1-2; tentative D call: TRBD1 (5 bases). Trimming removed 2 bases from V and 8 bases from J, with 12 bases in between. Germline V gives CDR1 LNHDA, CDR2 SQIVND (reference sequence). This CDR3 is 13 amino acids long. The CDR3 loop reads CASSISEGRGYTF. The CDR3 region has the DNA TGTGCCAGTAGTATATCGGAGGGGCGGGGCTACACCTTC.